This T cell receptor beta chain was found in a study of cytomegalovirus exposure and HLA in healthy donors. Study-wide points: TRBV6-2, TRBV6-3 and some other V segments were unresolvable in 87-base-pair reads. Most of the TCR beta V segments (in an earlier analysis) were productive either about 87% or about 30% of the time. TCR beta chains associated with HLA were, in a later analysis, more clonally expanded than equally common others.

The trim removed 2 bases at V and 5 bases at J, leaving 4 bases unmatched. From germline, CDR1 is SGDLS and CDR2 YYNGEE. The CDR3 totals 14 residues. On this clone itself: Its specificity is not known.

The PCR contained 60 Vbeta and 13 Jbeta primers. Original data processing: Roughly 9.9 million shared chains were among the roughly 80 million unique TCR beta chains that a later analysis counted. Method: immunoSEQ multiplex PCR; TCRdb's copy keeps in-frame clones and lacks some. V and J calls and clone size are as listed in that table; D and trimming were resolved from the DNA. The data hold approximately 85,000 clones, with 60% to 75% observed a single time. The V gene is TRBV9, the J gene TRBJ2-3; 8 bases map to TRBD2. Material for sequencing was PBMCs. The clonotype originates from a woman aged 40 to 50 in good health and CMV-seropositive. CDR3 sequence (DNA): TGTGCCAGCAGCGTCGGGGGGGGAGGAGATACGCAGTATTTT. Residues: CASSVGGGGDTQYF. The whole variable domain, filled in from reference TRBV9 and TRBJ2-3, reads DSGVTQTPKHLITATGQRVTLRCSPRSGDLSVYWYQQSLDQGLQFLIQYYNGEERAKGNILERFSAQQFPDLHSELNLSSLELGDSALYFCASSVGGGGDTQYFGPGTRLTVL.